This T cell receptor (beta chain) was recovered during a study of cytomegalovirus exposure and HLA in healthy donors. Study overall: A previous analysis identified 100 million to 120 million unique TCR beta sequences derived from approximately 190 million T cells. Study-wide findings and caveats: One variant, a missense change in DCLRE1C, was linked in a later analysis to TCR beta V- and J-gene trimming. In a later analysis, at a false discovery rate of 0.05, 17,000 or so TCR beta sequences matched HLA alleles.

As to this clone: Its antigen is not identified.

Primers for the PCR totalled 60 Vbeta and 13 Jbeta. Measured with immunoSEQ multiplex PCR; TCRdb has only the in-frame clones, and not every one. In the table there are about 120,000 clones, roughly 80% of which are singletons. The V and J ends lost 6 bases and 4 bases, in that order; junction bases with no gene match: 8. This CDR3 has 15 amino acids. Germline V gives CDR1 MNHNS, CDR2 SASEGT. This sequence originates from a woman aged 40 to 50 in good health and CMV-seronegative. The sequencing input was PBMCs. The chain has TRBV6-1 and TRBJ2-7; 11 bases align to TRBD1. DNA for the CDR3: TGTGCCAGCAGCAGGGGAGGACAGGGGGCTTACGAGCAGTACTTC. It encodes CASSRGGQGAYEQYF.